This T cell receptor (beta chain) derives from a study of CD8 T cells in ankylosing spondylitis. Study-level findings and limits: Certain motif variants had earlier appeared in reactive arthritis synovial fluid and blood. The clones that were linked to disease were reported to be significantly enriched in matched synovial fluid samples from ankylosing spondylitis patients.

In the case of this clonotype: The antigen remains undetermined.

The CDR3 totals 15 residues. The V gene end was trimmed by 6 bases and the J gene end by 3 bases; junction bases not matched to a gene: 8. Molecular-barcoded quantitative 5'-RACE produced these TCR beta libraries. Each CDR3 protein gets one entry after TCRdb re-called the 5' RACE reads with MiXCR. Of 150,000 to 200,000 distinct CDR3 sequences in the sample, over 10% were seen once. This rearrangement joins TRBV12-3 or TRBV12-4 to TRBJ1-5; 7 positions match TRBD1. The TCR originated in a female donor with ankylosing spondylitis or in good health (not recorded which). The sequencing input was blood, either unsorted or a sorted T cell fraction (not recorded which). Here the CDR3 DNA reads TGTGCCAGCAGCCTCAGGGGACAGCCCAATCAGCCCCAGCATTTT. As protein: CASSLRGQPNQPQHF.